A selection of T cell receptor beta chains follows, all from one sample in a study of regulatory T cells in long-lasting Graves disease. MiXCR, run by TCRdb on the multiplex PCR reads, gives a single entry per CDR3 protein. The sample yields more than 350,000 distinct CDR3 sequences, over 20% seen once. The sequenced sample was peripheral blood mononuclear cells (PBMCs), obtained when the disease was refractory, from a patient treated with antithyroid drugs. These TCRs come from a female donor with Graves disease. Both conserved end residues are part of each CDR3. Fields, in order: J gene, V gene, clone size, D gene, CDR3 DNA, CDR3 protein. A D gene is named only where the DNA matches it firmly. Clone size, where shown, is once, few, many, or a class for clones that have expanded.

J: TRBJ2-4
V: TRBV12-3/TRBV12-4
size: many
D: .
DNA: TGTGCCAGCAGTTTAGCGGAGGGAAACATTCAGTACTTC
CDR3: CASSLAEGNIQYF

J: TRBJ1-5
V: TRBV19
size: few
D: TRBD1
DNA: TGTGCCAGTAGTATATTTCGGAGAGAAGACAGGGGGGGAATCCGACCCCAGCATTTT
CDR3: CASSIFRREDRGGIRPQHF

J: TRBJ1-2
V: TRBV14
size: .
D: .
DNA: TGTGCCAGCAGCCAATCTCGACAGTTGTATGGCTACACCTTC
CDR3: CASSQSRQLYGYTF

J: TRBJ2-5
V: TRBV20-1
size: many
D: .
DNA: TGCAGTGCCTACGGGGTTGCGGAGACCCAGTACTTC
CDR3: CSAYGVAETQYF

J: TRBJ2-7
V: TRBV19
size: .
D: .
DNA: TGTGCCAGTAGTATCGACTCCCAAAGCTCCTACGAGCAGTACTTC
CDR3: CASSIDSQSSYEQYF

J: TRBJ2-4
V: TRBV6-1
size: .
D: TRBD2
DNA: TGTGCCAGCACCATGGGGGGGGAGGGCAAAAACATTCAGTACTTC
CDR3: CASTMGGEGKNIQYF

J: TRBJ2-5
V: TRBV4-2
size: .
D: .
DNA: TGTGCCAGCAGCCAAGAGGATACCCAAGAGACCCAGTACTTC
CDR3: CASSQEDTQETQYF

J: TRBJ1-1
V: TRBV29-1
size: .
D: TRBD1
DNA: TGCAGCTTTTGGGACAGGAACACTGAAGCTTTCTTT
CDR3: CSFWDRNTEAFF

J: TRBJ1-1
V: TRBV6-1
size: many
D: TRBD1
DNA: TGTGCCAGCAGAGCCGGGACAGGGGCGAACACTGAAGCTTTCTTT
CDR3: CASRAGTGANTEAFF

J: TRBJ2-5
V: TRBV28
size: many
D: TRBD1
DNA: TGTGCCAGCAGTTTTCCTACCGGGACAGGGGGCCAGTTTGAGCAAGAGACCCAGTACTTC
CDR3: CASSFPTGTGGQFEQETQYF

J: TRBJ1-6
V: TRBV28
size: many
D: .
DNA: TGTGCCAGGACACAGGGACCATATAATTCACCCCTCCACTTT
CDR3: CARTQGPYNSPLHF

J: TRBJ1-5
V: TRBV11-2
size: few
D: .
DNA: TGTGCCAGCAGCCCTGACAGGACAAATCAGCCCCAGCATTTT
CDR3: CASSPDRTNQPQHF

J: TRBJ1-4
V: TRBV28
size: many
D: .
DNA: TGTGCCAGCAGTTTACGCCGAGCAACTAATGAAAAACTGTTTTTT
CDR3: CASSLRRATNEKLFF

J: TRBJ1-6
V: TRBV3-1
size: .
D: .
DNA: TGTGCCAGCAGTACCCCCCTGGAGGTGTTCGGGCATTCACCCCTCCACTTT
CDR3: CASSTPLEVFGHSPLHF

J: TRBJ1-6
V: TRBV6-1
size: few
D: .
DNA: TGTGCCAGCAGTGACAGACAGGCGACGAATTCACCCCTCCACTTT
CDR3: CASSDRQATNSPLHF

J: TRBJ2-2
V: TRBV11-2
size: .
D: .
DNA: TGTGCCAGCAGCTTAGGAGGCTTTTGGGAGTCCGGGGAGCTGTTTTTT
CDR3: CASSLGGFWESGELFF

J: TRBJ1-1
V: TRBV2
size: many
D: TRBD1
DNA: TGTGCCAGCAGACCTAAGGGACAGGGTGGGACTGAAGCTTTCTTT
CDR3: CASRPKGQGGTEAFF

J: TRBJ2-4
V: TRBV3-1
size: many
D: .
DNA: TGTGCCAGCAGCCAAGATGGGTACATTCAGTACTTC
CDR3: CASSQDGYIQYF

J: TRBJ1-1
V: TRBV16
size: .
D: .
DNA: TGTGCCAGCAGCCCCCCCAACAGGGTCTCGAACACTGAAGCTTTCTTT
CDR3: CASSPPNRVSNTEAFF

J: TRBJ1-1
V: TRBV4-1
size: .
D: TRBD1
DNA: TGCGCCAGCACAAGACAGGGGACGGACACTGAAGCTTTCTTT
CDR3: CASTRQGTDTEAFF

J: TRBJ2-2
V: TRBV6-1
size: many
D: .
DNA: TGTGCCAGCAGACCTAGGACAGATCTCGGGGAGCTGTTTTTT
CDR3: CASRPRTDLGELFF

J: TRBJ2-5
V: TRBV20-1
size: few
D: TRBD1
DNA: TGCAGTGCGGGCGGGGGACAGGGGTATCAAGAGACCCAGTACTTC
CDR3: CSAGGGQGYQETQYF

J: TRBJ1-2
V: TRBV19
size: few
D: TRBD1
DNA: TGTGCCAGTAGTGACAGGGGGAACTATGGCTACACCTTC
CDR3: CASSDRGNYGYTF

J: TRBJ2-6
V: TRBV19
size: few
D: .
DNA: TGTGCCAGTTCCTTACCTGCTCCCGGGGGAAACTCTGGGGCCAACGTCCTGACTTTC
CDR3: CASSLPAPGGNSGANVLTF

J: TRBJ1-6
V: TRBV2
size: many
D: .
DNA: TGTGCCAGCAGTGGTACAGGCTGGTCCTATAATTCACCCCTCCACTTT
CDR3: CASSGTGWSYNSPLHF

J: TRBJ2-2
V: TRBV5-1
size: .
D: .
DNA: TGCGCCAGCAACCCTGGCAGGAGTTCAGCGAACACCGGGGAGCTGTTTTTT
CDR3: CASNPGRSSANTGELFF

J: TRBJ2-1
V: TRBV2
size: few
D: .
DNA: TGTGCCAGCAAAGTCGGGCAGGGGAGCGATGAGCAGTTCTTC
CDR3: CASKVGQGSDEQFF

J: TRBJ2-5
V: TRBV6-2/TRBV6-3
size: many
D: .
DNA: TGTGCCAGCAGTTACTCGGTGGAGACCCAGTACTTC
CDR3: CASSYSVETQYF

J: TRBJ2-7
V: TRBV28
size: many
D: .
DNA: TGTGCCAGCAATGGATTCGGGACACCGAGCTCCTACGAGCAGTACTTC
CDR3: CASNGFGTPSSYEQYF

J: TRBJ1-1
V: TRBV10-1
size: .
D: .
DNA: TGCGCCAGCAGTGAGTCGAACCAGGGAGTGAACACTGAAGCTTTCTTT
CDR3: CASSESNQGVNTEAFF

J: TRBJ2-7
V: TRBV28
size: .
D: .
DNA: TGTGCCAGCAGCACCGGGCGAAGCTCCTGCGAGCGGTACTTC
CDR3: CASSTGRSSCERYF

J: TRBJ1-4
V: TRBV15
size: many
D: .
DNA: TGTGCCACCAGCAGAGATCTCAGCCTAGCGACTAATGAAAAACTGTTTTTT
CDR3: CATSRDLSLATNEKLFF

J: TRBJ2-7
V: TRBV28
size: .
D: TRBD1
DNA: TGTGCCAGCAAGTGGACAGGGGGCAATTACGAGCAGTACTTC
CDR3: CASKWTGGNYEQYF

J: TRBJ2-5
V: TRBV18
size: once
D: TRBD1
DNA: TGTGCCAGCTCACCGTCACAGGGGGTTCTGGAGACCCAGTACTTC
CDR3: CASSPSQGVLETQYF

J: TRBJ2-7
V: TRBV5-1
size: .
D: .
DNA: TGCGCCAGCAGCTATGACGAGACAGGTTTCTCCTACGAGCAGTACTTC
CDR3: CASSYDETGFSYEQYF

J: TRBJ1-3
V: TRBV6-1
size: .
D: .
DNA: TGTGCCAGCAGTGAAGTCAGGGCTGCTGGAAACACCATATATTTT
CDR3: CASSEVRAAGNTIYF

J: TRBJ1-2
V: TRBV12-5
size: few
D: TRBD1
DNA: TGTGCTAGTGGTTTGGTATATGATCTCTCGACAGGGCCCAATGGCTACACCTTC
CDR3: CASGLVYDLSTGPNGYTF

J: TRBJ2-7
V: TRBV27
size: few
D: TRBD1
DNA: TGTGCCAGCAGTTCCTTGACAGGGCACGAGCAGTACTTC
CDR3: CASSSLTGHEQYF

J: TRBJ2-1
V: TRBV27
size: .
D: .
DNA: TGTGCCAGCAGTTTGCGGGGTTCGGGATACAATGAGCAGTTCTTC
CDR3: CASSLRGSGYNEQFF

J: TRBJ2-7
V: TRBV30
size: .
D: TRBD2
DNA: TGTGCCTGGAGTGTACCGCGCGGGAGAAAGTACGAGCAGTACTTC
CDR3: CAWSVPRGRKYEQYF

J: TRBJ2-7
V: TRBV27
size: many
D: TRBD2
DNA: TGTGCCAGCAGAGATCTACTAGCGGGACACTACGAGCAGTACTTC
CDR3: CASRDLLAGHYEQYF

J: TRBJ1-1
V: TRBV28
size: many
D: .
DNA: TGTGCCAGCTCGGGGGTGATGAACACTGAAGCTTTCTTT
CDR3: CASSGVMNTEAFF

J: TRBJ2-7
V: TRBV28
size: many
D: TRBD2
DNA: TGTGCCAGCACCCAGGGCGGGGGCTACGAGCAGTACTTC
CDR3: CASTQGGGYEQYF

J: TRBJ1-2
V: TRBV28
size: many
D: .
DNA: TGTGCCAGCAGTTTCAAGGAACAATTCTATGGCTACACCTTC
CDR3: CASSFKEQFYGYTF

J: TRBJ2-7
V: TRBV14
size: .
D: .
DNA: TGTGCCAGCAGCCGAGACACTTTCTACGAGCAGTACTTC
CDR3: CASSRDTFYEQYF

J: TRBJ2-2
V: TRBV13
size: few
D: .
DNA: TGTGCCAGCAGCGCCGGAGATGGGCTGTTTTTT
CDR3: CASSAGDGLFF

J: TRBJ1-1
V: TRBV6-1
size: once
D: TRBD1
DNA: TGTGCCAGCACCCTACAGGGGGCAAGCACTGAAGCTTTCTTT
CDR3: CASTLQGASTEAFF

J: TRBJ2-5
V: TRBV15
size: many
D: TRBD1
DNA: TGTGCCACCAGCAGAACGGGACAGCAAGAGACCCAGTACTTC
CDR3: CATSRTGQQETQYF

J: TRBJ1-3
V: TRBV2
size: many
D: .
DNA: TGTGCCAGCAGTCTGGACGGCTCTGGAAACACCATATATTTT
CDR3: CASSLDGSGNTIYF

J: TRBJ2-7
V: TRBV7-9
size: few
D: .
DNA: TGTGCCAGCAGCTTAACGGGAGTCGAATCCTACGAGCAGTACTTC
CDR3: CASSLTGVESYEQYF